Shown below are 7 T cell receptor beta chains from a single sample sequenced in a study of T-cell reconstitution after alpha-beta-depleted transplantation in children (dated by TCRdb to 2015 to 2016). Library construction relied on PCR. Sequencing was carried out with an Illumina HiSeq 2500. Molecular barcoding was employed in the preparation of TCR libraries, with unique molecular identifiers being used to normalize TCRbeta repertoire quantification. Using fastp trimming at Q25 and MiXCR clonotype assembly, TCRdb reanalyzed the public sequencing data and kept in-frame beta chains. Rows are combined by CDR3 protein, so each entry shows the most common genes and DNA. The sample table records about 610,000 distinct CDR3 sequences; approximately 10% of these occur just once. Together, the top ten hold less than 5% of the sample. The sequences come from PBMCs from the stem cell graft donor, collected from the stem cell graft. The receptors here all came from a human donor who donated a stem cell graft to a child with acute myeloid leukemia.

This clonotype was observed a handful of times. The chain couples TRBV20-1 to TRBJ2-7, with a tentative D call TRBD2 (6 bases). In germline, CDR1 is DFQATT, CDR2 SNEGSKA (reference sequence). The CDR3 covers 15 residues. Trimming left V 2 bases short and J 1 base short, with 15 bases between. CDR3 sequence reads: CSARPGRVGSYEQYF. The CDR3 DNA reads as TGCAGTGCTAGACCCGGGAGAGTTGGTTCCTACGAGCAGTACTTC.

This clonotype was seen a handful of times. The chain uses TRBV28 and TRBJ2-7; D tentatively reads TRBD1 or TRBD2 (5 bases each). V was shortened by 7 bases and J by 1 base, with 11 bases between the two germline ends. This CDR3 is 13 amino acids long. Looked up from germline, CDR1 is MDHEN and CDR2 is SYDVKM. CDR3 residues: CASTVGVSYEQYF. CDR3 DNA: TGTGCCAGCACCGTGGGGGTATCCTACGAGCAGTACTTC.

V gene TRBV20-1 combines with J gene TRBJ1-4; unclear D gene. V shed 4 bases and J shed 8 bases, with 14 bases lying between them. Germline V lookup: CDR1 DFQATT, CDR2 SNEGSKA (reference sequence). The CDR3 is made up of 13 amino acids. For the CDR3, the DNA is TGCAGTGCTATGGACCCACTCGGAGAAAAACTGTTTTTT. It encodes CSAMDPLGEKLFF.

The table lists this clonotype with a few counts. The chain combines TRBV18 with TRBJ1-5; tentatively, D is TRBD1 (5 bases). Trimming shortened V by 6 bases and J by 12 bases, and 15 bases separated the two germline ends. Germline V CDR1 and CDR2: KGHSH, LQKENI. There are 12 residues in the CDR3. The CDR3 DNA reads TGTGCCAGCTCGTCAGGGCAGGGCGGCCAGCATTTT. This codes for CASSSGQGGQHF.

There are a few counts of this clonotype. A read error may produce the germline difference seen at one junction end. The rearrangement uses TRBV20-1 and TRBJ2-1; 8 positions agree with TRBD1. There are 15 residues in the CDR3. The germline CDR1 and CDR2 sequences are DFQATT and SNEGSKA (reference sequence). CDR3 in amino acids: CCARASGGPYNEQFF. The CDR3 coding sequence is TGCTGTGCTAGAGCGTCAGGGGGCCCTTACAATGAGCAGTTCTTC.

CDR3 sequence (DNA): TGCAGTGCTAGGGCAGGGTCTGAACAGCCCCAGCATTTT. It yields the protein CSARAGSEQPQHF. This chain connects TRBV20-1 to TRBJ1-5; maybe TRBD1 (5 bases). Trimming removed 3 bases from V and 7 bases from J, with 13 bases in between. Per the germline V gene, CDR1 is DFQATT and CDR2 is SNEGSKA (reference sequence). The CDR3 covers 13 residues.

CDR3 region: CASSPYGSSGNTIYF. CDR3 bases: TGTGCCAGCAGCCCATACGGAAGCTCTGGAAACACCATATATTTT. J is TRBJ1-3 and V is TRBV14; D is uncertain. The CDR3 totals 15 residues. Per the germline V gene, CDR1 is SGHDN and CDR2 is FVKESK. Trimming shortened V by 4 bases and J by 0 bases, and 10 bases separated the two germline ends.